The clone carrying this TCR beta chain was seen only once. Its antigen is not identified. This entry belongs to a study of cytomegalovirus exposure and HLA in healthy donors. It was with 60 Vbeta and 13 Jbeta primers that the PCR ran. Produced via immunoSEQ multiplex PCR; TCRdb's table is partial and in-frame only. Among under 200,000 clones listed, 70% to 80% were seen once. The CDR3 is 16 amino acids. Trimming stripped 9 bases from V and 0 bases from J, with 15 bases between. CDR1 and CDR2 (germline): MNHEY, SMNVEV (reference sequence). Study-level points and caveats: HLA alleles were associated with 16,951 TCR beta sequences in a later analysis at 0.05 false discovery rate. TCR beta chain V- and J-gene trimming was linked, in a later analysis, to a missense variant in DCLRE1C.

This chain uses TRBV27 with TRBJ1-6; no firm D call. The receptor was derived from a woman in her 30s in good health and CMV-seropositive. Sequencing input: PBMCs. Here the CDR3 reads CASSFQKPSYNSPLHF. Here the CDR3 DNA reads TGTGCCAGTAGCTTTCAAAAGCCCTCCTATAATTCACCCCTCCACTTT.